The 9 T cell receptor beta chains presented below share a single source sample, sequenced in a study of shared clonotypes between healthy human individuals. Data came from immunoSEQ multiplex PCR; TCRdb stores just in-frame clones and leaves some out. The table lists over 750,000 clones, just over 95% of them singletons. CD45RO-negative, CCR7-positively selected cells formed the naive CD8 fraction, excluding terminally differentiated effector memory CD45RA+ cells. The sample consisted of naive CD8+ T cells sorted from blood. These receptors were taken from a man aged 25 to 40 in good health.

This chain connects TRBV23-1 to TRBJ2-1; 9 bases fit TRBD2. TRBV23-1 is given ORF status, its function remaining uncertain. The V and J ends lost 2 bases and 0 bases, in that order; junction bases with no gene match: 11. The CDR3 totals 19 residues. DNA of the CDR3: TGCGCCAGCAGTCAAGCCCCGAGACTAGCGGAGAGCTCCTACAATGAGCAGTTCTTC. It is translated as CASSQAPRLAESSYNEQFF.

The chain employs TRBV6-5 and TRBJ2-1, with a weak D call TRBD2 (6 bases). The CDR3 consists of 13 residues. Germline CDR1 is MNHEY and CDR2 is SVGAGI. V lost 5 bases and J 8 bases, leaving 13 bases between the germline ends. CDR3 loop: CASSPTGGDEQFF. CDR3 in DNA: TGTGCCAGCAGTCCGACTGGCGGGGATGAGCAGTTCTTC.

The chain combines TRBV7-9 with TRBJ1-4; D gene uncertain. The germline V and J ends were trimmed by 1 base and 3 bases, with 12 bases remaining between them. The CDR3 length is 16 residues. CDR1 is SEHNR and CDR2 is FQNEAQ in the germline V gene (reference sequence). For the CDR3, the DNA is TGTGCCAGCAGCTTAGTCGGCGTGGACCCTAATGAAAAACTGTTTTTT. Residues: CASSLVGVDPNEKLFF.

The DNA for the CDR3 is TGCAGCGTTGAAACGTCCGGGGACCGGGACAGTGACTACGAGCAGTACTTC. Residues: CSVETSGDRDSDYEQYF. The chain links TRBV29-1 to TRBJ2-7; 7 nucleotides line up with TRBD1. CDR1 and CDR2 (germline): SQVTM, ANQGSEA. The CDR3 totals 17 residues. Losses at the gene ends were 2 bases for V and 3 bases for J; bases not matched to a gene: 16.

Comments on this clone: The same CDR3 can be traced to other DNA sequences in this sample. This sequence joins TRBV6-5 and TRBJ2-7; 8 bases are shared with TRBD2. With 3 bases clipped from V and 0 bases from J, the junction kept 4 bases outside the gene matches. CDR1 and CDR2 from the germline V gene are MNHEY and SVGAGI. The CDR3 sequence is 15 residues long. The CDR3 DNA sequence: TGTGCCAGCAGTTATCTAGCGGGCAGCTCCTACGAGCAGTACTTC. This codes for CASSYLAGSSYEQYF.

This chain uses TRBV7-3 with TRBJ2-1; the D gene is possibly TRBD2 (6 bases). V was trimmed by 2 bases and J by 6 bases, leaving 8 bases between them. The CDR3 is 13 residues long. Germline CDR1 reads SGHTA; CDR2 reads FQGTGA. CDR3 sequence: CASSLWRGNEQFF. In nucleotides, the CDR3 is TGTGCCAGCAGCTTATGGAGGGGCAATGAGCAGTTCTTC.

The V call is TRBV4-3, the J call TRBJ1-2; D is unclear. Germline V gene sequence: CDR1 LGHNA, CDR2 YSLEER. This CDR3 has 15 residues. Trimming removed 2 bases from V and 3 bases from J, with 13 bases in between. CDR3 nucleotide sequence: TGCGCCAGCAGCCAAAACTTTGACGGATACTATGGCTACACCTTC. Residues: CASSQNFDGYYGYTF.

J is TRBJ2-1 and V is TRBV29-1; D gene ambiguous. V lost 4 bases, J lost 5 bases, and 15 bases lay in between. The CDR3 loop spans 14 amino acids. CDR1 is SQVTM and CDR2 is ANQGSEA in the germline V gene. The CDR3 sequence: CSVAQANWDNEQFF. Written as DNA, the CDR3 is TGCAGCGTTGCCCAGGCTAACTGGGACAATGAGCAGTTCTTC.

CDR3 in amino acids: CSVPGDRENYGYTF. The CDR3 region has the DNA TGCAGCGTTCCTGGCGACCGAGAGAACTATGGCTACACCTTC. The V gene is TRBV29-1, the J gene TRBJ1-2; D is undetermined. CDR3 size: 14 residues. The V gene's germline CDR1 is SQVTM and CDR2 ANQGSEA. V lost 5 bases and J 2 bases, leaving 15 bases between the germline ends.